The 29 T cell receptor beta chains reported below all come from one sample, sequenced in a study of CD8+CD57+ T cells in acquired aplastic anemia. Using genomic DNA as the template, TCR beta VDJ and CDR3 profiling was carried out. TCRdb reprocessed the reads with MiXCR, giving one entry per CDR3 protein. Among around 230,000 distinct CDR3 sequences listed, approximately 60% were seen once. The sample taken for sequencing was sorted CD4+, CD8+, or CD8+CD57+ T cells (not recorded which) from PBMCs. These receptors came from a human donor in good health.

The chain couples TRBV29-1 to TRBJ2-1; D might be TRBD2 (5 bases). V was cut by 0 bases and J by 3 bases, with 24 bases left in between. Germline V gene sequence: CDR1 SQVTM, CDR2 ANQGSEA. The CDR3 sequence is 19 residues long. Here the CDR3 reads CSVEDIEGFRVSSYNEQFF. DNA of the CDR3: TGCAGCGTTGAAGATATCGAGGGCTTTAGGGTCTCAAGCTACAATGAGCAGTTCTTC.

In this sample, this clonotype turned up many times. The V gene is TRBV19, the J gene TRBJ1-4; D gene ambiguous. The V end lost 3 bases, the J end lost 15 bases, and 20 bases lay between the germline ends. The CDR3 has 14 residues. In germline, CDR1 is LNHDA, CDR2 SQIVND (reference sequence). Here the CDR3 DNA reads TGTGCCAGTAGTATTTTCGTTGCTGGCAGCGAGATGTTTTTT. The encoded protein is CASSIFVAGSEMFF.

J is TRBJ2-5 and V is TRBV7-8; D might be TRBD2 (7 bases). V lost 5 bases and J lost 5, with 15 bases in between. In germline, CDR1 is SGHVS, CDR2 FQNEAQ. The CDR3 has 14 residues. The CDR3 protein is CASSPEGGVETQYF. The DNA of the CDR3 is TGTGCCAGCAGCCCAGAGGGGGGGGTGGAGACCCAGTACTTC.

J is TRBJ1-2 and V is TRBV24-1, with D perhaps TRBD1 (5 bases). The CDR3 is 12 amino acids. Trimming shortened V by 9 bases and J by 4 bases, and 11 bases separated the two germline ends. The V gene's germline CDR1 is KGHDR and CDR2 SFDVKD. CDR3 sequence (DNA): TGTGCCACCCCTGGGCAGGGCTATGGCTACACCTTC. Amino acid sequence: CATPGQGYGYTF.

The CDR3 coding sequence is TGCAGCGTTGATGTCTCCGGGGCTAATGAAAAACTGTTTTTT. Its protein is CSVDVSGANEKLFF. The chain has TRBV29-1 and TRBJ1-4, with unresolved D. Trimming cost V 3 bases and J 3 bases, with 11 bases left between them. The CDR3 covers 14 residues. Germline V gene lookup returns CDR1 SQVTM and CDR2 ANQGSEA.

The CDR3 nucleotides read TGTGCCAGTAGTATGGGGGATTATAGCAATCAGCCCCAGCATTTT. Amino acids: CASSMGDYSNQPQHF. V is TRBV19 and J is TRBJ1-5, with a weak D call TRBD1 (5 bases). The CDR3 loop spans 15 amino acids. CDR1 is LNHDA, CDR2 SQIVND, per germline (reference sequence). Trimming took 3 bases from V and 0 from J, leaving 9 bases between them.

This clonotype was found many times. CDR3 nucleotides: TGTGCCAGCAGTTACTCAGCTAGCGGGAGGGGCAATGAGCAGTTCTTC. It translates to CASSYSASGRGNEQFF. The rearrangement uses TRBV6-5 and TRBJ2-1; 12 bases line up with TRBD2. This CDR3 has 16 amino acids. Germline CDR1 is MNHEY and CDR2 is SVGAGI. Trimming at V came to 0 bases and at J to 6 bases, leaving 3 bases not matched to a gene.

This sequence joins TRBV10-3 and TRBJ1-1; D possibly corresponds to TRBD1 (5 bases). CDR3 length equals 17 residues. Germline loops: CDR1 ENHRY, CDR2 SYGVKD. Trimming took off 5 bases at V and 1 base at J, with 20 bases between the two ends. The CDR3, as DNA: TGTGCCATCAGTACCCGCCCTACTGGACACAGGAACACTGAAGCTTTCTTT. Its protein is CAISTRPTGHRNTEAFF.

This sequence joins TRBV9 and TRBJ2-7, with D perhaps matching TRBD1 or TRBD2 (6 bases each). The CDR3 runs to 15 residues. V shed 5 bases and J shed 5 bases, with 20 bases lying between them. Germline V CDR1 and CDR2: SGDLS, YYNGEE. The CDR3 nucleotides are TGTGCCAGCAGTGAATCGGTTTGGGGGGCAGACGAGCAGTACTTC. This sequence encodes CASSESVWGADEQYF.

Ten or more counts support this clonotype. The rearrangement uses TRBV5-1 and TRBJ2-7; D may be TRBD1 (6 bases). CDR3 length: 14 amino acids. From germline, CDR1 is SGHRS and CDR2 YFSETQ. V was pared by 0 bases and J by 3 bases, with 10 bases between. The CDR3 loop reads CASSLGDKGYEQYF. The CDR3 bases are TGCGCCAGCAGCTTGGGGGACAAAGGCTACGAGCAGTACTTC.

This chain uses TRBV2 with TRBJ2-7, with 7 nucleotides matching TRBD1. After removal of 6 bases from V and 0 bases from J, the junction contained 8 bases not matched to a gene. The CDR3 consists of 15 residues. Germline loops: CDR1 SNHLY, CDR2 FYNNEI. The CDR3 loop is CASRHKTGSSYEQYF. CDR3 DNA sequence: TGTGCCAGCAGACACAAGACAGGGTCCTCCTACGAGCAGTACTTC.

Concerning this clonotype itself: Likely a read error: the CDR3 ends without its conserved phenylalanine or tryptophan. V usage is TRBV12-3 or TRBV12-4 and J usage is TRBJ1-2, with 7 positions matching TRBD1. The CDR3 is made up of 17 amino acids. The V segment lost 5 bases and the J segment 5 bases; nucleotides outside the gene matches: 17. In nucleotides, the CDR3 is TGTGCCAGCAGTCCCCGAAACTCCGCCGGGACAGCTTATGGCTACACCTCC. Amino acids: CASSPRNSAGTAYGYTS.

CDR3 in amino acids: CASSLDWGDGNTIYF. In DNA, the CDR3 is TGTGCCAGCAGCTTAGACTGGGGGGACGGAAACACCATATATTTT. V is TRBV7-6 and J is TRBJ1-3, with D maybe TRBD1 (5 bases). Germline-derived CDR1 and CDR2 are SGHVS and FNYEAQ. Trimming shortened V by 1 base and J by 4 bases, and 11 bases separated the two germline ends. The CDR3 is made up of 15 amino acids.

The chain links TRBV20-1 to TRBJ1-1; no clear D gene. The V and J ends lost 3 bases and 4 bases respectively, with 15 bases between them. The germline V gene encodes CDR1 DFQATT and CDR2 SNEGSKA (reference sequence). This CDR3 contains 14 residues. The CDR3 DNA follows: TGCAGTGCTAGGTTAAGCATGTCATCCACTGAAGCTTTCTTT. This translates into CSARLSMSSTEAFF.

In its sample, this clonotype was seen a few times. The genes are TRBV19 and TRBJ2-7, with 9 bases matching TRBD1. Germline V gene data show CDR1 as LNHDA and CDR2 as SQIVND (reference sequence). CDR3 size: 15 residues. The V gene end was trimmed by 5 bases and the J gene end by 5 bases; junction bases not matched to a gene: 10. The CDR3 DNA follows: TGTGCCAGTAGTTCCCCGGGACAGGGTCGCGACGAGCAGTACTTC. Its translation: CASSSPGQGRDEQYF.

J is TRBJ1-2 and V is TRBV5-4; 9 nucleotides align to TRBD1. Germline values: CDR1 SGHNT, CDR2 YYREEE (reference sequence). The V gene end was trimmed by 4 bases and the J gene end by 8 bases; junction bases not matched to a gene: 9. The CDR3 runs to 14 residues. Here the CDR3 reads CASSDTGTGSGYTF. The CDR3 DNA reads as TGTGCCAGCAGCGATACCGGGACAGGGAGCGGCTACACCTTC.

CDR3 DNA sequence: TGTGCCAGCAGTTACCAAGCTTCGGACACCATATATTTT. It codes for CASSYQASDTIYF. V usage is TRBV6-5 and J usage is TRBJ1-3; D not certain. V dropped 2 bases and J dropped 8 bases, with 10 bases sitting between them. The CDR3 loop spans 13 amino acids. Per germline, CDR1 MNHEY and CDR2 SVGAGI.

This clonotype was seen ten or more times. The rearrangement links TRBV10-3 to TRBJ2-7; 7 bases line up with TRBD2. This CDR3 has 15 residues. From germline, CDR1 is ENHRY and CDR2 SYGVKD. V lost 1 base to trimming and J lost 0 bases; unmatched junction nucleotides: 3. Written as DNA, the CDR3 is TGTGCCATCAGTGAGTTGGGCGGGGGCTCCTACGAGCAGTACTTC. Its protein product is CAISELGGGSYEQYF.

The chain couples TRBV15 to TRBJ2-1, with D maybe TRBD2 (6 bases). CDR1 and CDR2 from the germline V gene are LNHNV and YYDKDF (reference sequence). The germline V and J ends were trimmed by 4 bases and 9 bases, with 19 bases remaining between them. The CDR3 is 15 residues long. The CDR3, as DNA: TGTGCCACCAGCACCGGGACTTCCGACCAGGGTGAGCAGTTCTTC. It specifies CATSTGTSDQGEQFF.

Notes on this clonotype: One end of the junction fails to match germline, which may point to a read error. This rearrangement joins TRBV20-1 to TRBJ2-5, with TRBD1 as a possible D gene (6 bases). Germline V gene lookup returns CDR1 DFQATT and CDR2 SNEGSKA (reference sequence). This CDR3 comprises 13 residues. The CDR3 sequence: CGARVGGQETHYF. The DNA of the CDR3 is TGCGGTGCTAGAGTAGGGGGACAAGAGACCCATTACTTC.

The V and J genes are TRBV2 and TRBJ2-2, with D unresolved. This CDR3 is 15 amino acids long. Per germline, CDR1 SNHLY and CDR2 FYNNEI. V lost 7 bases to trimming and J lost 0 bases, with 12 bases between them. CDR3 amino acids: CASNSRGTNTGELFF. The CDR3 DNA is TGTGCCAGCAATAGTCGCGGAACGAACACCGGGGAGCTGTTTTTT.

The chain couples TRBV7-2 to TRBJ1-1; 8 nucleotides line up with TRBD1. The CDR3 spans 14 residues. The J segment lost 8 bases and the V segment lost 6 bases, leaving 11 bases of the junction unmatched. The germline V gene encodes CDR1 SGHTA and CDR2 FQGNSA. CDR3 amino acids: CASRPLGQGAEAFF. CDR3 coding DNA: TGTGCCAGCAGACCACTCGGACAGGGTGCCGAAGCTTTCTTT.

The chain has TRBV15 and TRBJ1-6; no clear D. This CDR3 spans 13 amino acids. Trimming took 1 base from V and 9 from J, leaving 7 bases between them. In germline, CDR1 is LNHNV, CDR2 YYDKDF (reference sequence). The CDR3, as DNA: TGTGCCACCAGCAGAGTTGGAGGTTCACCCCTCCACTTT. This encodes CATSRVGGSPLHF.

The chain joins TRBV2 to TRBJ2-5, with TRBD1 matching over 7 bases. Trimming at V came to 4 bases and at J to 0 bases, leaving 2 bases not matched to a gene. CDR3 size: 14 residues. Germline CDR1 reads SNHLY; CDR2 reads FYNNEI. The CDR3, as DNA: TGTGCCAGCAGTGGGGGACAGTACCAAGAGACCCAGTACTTC. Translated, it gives CASSGGQYQETQYF.

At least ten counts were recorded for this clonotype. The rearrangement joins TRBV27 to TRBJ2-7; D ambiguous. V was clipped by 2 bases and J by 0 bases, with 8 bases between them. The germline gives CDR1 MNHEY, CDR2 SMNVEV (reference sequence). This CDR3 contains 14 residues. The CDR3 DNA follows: TGTGCCAGCAGTTTAGCGATGAGCTCCTACGAGCAGTACTTC. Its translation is CASSLAMSSYEQYF.

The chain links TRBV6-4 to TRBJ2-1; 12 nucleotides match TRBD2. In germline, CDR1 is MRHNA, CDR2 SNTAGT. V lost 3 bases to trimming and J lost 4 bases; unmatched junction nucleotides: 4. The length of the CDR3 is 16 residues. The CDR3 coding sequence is TGTGCCAGCAGTGAAACTAGCGGGGGGCTATACAATGAGCAGTTCTTC. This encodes CASSETSGGLYNEQFF.

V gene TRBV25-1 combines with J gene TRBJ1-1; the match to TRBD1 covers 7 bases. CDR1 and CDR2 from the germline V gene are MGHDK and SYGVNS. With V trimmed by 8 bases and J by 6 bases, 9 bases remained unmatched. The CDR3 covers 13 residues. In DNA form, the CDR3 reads TGTGCCAGCGTTAGGACAGGCGCACCTGAAGCTTTCTTT. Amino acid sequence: CASVRTGAPEAFF.

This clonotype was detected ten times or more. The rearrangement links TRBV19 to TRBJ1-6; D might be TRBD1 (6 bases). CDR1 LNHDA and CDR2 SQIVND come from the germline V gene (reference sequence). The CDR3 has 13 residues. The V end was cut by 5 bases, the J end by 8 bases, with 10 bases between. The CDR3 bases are TGTGCCAGTAGTCAGGGGAGACATTCACCCCTCCACTTT. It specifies CASSQGRHSPLHF.

In DNA, the CDR3 is TGTGCCAGCGCCGGACGGGGGCGGTTCTCTGGAAACACCATATATTTT. It is translated as CASAGRGRFSGNTIYF. The chain combines TRBV2 with TRBJ1-3, with D maybe TRBD1 (6 bases). The V and J ends lost 8 bases and 0 bases respectively, with 17 bases between them. The germline CDR1 and CDR2 sequences are SNHLY and FYNNEI. The CDR3 length is 16 residues.